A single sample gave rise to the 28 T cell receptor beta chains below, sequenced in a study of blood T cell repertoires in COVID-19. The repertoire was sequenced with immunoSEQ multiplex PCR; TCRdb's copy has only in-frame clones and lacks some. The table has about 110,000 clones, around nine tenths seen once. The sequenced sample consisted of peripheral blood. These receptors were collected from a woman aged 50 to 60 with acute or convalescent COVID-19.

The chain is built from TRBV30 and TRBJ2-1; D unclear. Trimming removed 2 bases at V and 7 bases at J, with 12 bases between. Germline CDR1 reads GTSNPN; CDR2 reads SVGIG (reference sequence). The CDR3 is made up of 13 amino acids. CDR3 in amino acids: CAWSSPLRNEQFF. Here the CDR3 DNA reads TGTGCCTGGAGTTCGCCTTTGAGGAATGAGCAGTTCTTC.

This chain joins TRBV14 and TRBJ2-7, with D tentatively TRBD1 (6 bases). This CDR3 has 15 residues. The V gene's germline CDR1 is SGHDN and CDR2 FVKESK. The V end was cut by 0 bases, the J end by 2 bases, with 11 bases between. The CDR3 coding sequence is TGTGCCAGCAGCCAAGATCTTGGACAGCCCTACGAGCAGTACTTC. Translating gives CASSQDLGQPYEQYF.

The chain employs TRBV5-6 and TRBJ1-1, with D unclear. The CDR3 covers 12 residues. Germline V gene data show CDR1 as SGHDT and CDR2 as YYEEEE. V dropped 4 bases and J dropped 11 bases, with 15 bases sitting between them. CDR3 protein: CASSPSVGVAFF. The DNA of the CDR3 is TGTGCCAGCAGCCCGTCGGTGGGCGTGGCTTTCTTT.

CDR3 nucleotide sequence: TGTGCCAGCAGCCAAAGCCCCTCCTACGAGCAGTACTTC. This gives the protein CASSQSPSYEQYF. The chain combines TRBV3-1 (or the pseudogene TRBV3-2) with TRBJ2-7, with D unresolved. V dropped 2 bases and J dropped 0 bases, with 5 bases sitting between them. CDR1 and CDR2 from the germline V gene are LGHDT and YNNKEL (reference sequence). This CDR3 contains 13 residues.

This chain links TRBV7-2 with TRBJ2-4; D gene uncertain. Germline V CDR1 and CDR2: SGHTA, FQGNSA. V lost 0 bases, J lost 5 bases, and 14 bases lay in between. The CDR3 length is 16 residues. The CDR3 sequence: CASSLALSRWENIQYF. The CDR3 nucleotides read TGTGCCAGCAGCTTAGCGCTATCCAGGTGGGAAAACATTCAGTACTTC.

The CDR3 coding sequence is TGTGCCAGCAGTTCCCTCGACTCTTTTAGTTCCAGACCAAGGAGCTCCTACAATGAGCAGTTCTTC. This gives the protein CASSSLDSFSSRPRSSYNEQFF. V and J are TRBV2 and TRBJ2-1; D not certain. The CDR3 extends over 22 amino acids. V lost 5 bases and J lost 0, with 32 bases in between. CDR1 is SNHLY, CDR2 FYNNEI, per germline.

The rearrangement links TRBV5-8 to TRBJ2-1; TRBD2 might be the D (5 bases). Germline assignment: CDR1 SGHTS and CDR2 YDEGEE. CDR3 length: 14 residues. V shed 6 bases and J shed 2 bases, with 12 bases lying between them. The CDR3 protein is CASNLALTYNEQFF. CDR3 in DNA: TGTGCCAGCAATTTAGCGCTTACCTACAATGAGCAGTTCTTC.

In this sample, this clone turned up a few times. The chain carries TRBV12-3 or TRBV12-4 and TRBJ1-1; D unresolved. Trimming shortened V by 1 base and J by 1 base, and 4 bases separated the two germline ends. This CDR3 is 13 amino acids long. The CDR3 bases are TGTGCCAGCAGTTTAGGCAGGAACACTGAAGCTTTCTTT. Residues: CASSLGRNTEAFF.

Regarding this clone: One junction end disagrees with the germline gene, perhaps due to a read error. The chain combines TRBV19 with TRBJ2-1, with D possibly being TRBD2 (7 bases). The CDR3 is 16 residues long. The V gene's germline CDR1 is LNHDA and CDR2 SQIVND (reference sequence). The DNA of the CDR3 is TGTGCCAGTAGTAAACCGGGCGGGGGCTCCTTCAATGAGCAGTTCTTC. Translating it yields CASSKPGGGSFNEQFF.

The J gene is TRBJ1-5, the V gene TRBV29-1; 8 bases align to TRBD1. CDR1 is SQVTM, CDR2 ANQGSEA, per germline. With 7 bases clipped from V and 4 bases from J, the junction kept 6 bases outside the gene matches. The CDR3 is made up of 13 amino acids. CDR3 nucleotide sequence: TGCAGCGCCCAGGGGGCGCCGAATCAGCCCCAGCATTTT. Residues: CSAQGAPNQPQHF.

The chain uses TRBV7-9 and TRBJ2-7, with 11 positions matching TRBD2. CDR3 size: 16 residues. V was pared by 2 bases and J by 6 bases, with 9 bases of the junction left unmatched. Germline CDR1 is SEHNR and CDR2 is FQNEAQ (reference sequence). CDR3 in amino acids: CASSLFLAGGSSEQYF. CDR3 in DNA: TGTGCCAGCAGCTTATTTCTAGCGGGAGGCTCAAGCGAGCAGTACTTC.

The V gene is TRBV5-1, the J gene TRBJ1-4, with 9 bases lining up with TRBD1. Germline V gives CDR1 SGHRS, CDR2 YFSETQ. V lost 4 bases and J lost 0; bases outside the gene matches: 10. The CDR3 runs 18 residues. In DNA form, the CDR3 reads TGCGCCAGCAGCGACCGACAGGGGGAGAGGGCAACTAATGAAAAACTGTTTTTT. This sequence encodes CASSDRQGERATNEKLFF.

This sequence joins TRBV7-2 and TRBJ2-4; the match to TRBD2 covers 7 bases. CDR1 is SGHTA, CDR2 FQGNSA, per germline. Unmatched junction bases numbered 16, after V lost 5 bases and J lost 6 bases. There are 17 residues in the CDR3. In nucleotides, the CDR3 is TGTGCCAGCAGCCCTCAGAGGGAGGGGCTTGGTCGAAACATTCAGTACTTC. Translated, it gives CASSPQREGLGRNIQYF.

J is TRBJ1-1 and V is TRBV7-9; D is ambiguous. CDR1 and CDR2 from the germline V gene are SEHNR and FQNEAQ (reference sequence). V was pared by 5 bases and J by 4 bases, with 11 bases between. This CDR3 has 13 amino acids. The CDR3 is CASSLETPTEAFF. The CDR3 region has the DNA TGTGCCAGCAGCCTCGAGACTCCCACTGAAGCTTTCTTT.

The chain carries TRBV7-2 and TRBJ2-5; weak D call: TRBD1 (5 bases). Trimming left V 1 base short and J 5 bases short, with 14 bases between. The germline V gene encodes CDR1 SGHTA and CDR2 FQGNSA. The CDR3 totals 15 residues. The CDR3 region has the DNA TGTGCCAGCAGCTTAGGCAGGGTGAATGACGAGACCCAGTACTTC. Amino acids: CASSLGRVNDETQYF.

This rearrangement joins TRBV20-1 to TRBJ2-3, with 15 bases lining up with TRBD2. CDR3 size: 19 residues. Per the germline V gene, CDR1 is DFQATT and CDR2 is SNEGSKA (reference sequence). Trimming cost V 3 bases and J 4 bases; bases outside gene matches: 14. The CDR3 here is CSASQGLAGGLVAADTQYF. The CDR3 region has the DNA TGCAGTGCTAGTCAAGGACTAGCGGGAGGGCTTGTAGCGGCAGATACGCAGTATTTT.

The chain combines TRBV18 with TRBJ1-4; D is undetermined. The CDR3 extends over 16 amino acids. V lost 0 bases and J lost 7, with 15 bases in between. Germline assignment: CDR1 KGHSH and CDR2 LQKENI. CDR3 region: CASSPPSRGKGEKLFF. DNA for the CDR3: TGTGCCAGCTCACCACCGAGTCGAGGAAAAGGTGAAAAACTGTTTTTT.

CDR3 region: CASSEERALEQYF. CDR3 nucleotide sequence: TGTGCCAGCAGTGAGGAGAGAGCTCTCGAGCAGTACTTC. The rearrangement joins TRBV6-1 to TRBJ2-7; no clear D gene. Germline CDR1 MNHNS, CDR2 SASEGT. V was trimmed by 3 bases and J by 6 bases, leaving 12 bases between them. This CDR3 has 13 amino acids.

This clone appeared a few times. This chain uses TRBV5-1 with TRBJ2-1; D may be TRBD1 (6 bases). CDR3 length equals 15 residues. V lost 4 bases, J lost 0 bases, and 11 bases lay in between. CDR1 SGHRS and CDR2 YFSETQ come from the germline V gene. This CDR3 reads CASSPQGSSYNEQFF. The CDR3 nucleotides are TGCGCCAGCAGCCCCCAGGGGTCCTCCTACAATGAGCAGTTCTTC.

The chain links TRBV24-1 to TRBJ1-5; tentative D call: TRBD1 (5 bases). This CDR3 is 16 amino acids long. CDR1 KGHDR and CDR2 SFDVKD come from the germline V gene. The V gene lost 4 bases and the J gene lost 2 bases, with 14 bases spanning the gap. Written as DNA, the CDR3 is TGTGCCACCAGTGAACGGGACTACGGCGGCAATCAGCCCCAGCATTTT. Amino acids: CATSERDYGGNQPQHF.

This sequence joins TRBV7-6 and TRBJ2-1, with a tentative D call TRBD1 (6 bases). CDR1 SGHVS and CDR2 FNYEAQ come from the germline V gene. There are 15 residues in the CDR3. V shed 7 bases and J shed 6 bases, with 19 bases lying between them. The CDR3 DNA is TGTGCCAGCAACCAGGGGCCCGGGGCAGGCAATGAGCAGTTCTTC. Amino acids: CASNQGPGAGNEQFF.

The CDR3 is CASSPSGRTGELFF. CDR3 coding DNA: TGTGCCAGCAGCCCTAGCGGGAGGACCGGGGAGCTGTTTTTT. The J gene is TRBJ2-2, the V gene TRBV3-1 (or the pseudogene TRBV3-2); 11 bases agree with TRBD2. This CDR3 is 14 amino acids long. The V gene's germline CDR1 is LGHDT and CDR2 YNNKEL (reference sequence). The V segment lost 4 bases and the J segment 5 bases; nucleotides outside the gene matches: 0.

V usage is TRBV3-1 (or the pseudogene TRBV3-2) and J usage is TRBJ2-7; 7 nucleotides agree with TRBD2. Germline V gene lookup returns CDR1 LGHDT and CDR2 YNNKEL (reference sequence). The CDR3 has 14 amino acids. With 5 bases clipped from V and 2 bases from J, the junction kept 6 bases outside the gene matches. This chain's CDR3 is CASSSRGGTYEQYF. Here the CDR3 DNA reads TGTGCCAGCAGCTCTCGGGGAGGGACCTACGAGCAGTACTTC.

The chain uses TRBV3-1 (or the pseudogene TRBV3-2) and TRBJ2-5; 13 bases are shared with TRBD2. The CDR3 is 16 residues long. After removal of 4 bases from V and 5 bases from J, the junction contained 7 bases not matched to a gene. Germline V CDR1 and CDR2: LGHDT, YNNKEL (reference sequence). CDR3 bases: TGTGCCAGCAGCCGCCGGACTAGCGGGAGATCGGAGACCCAGTACTTC. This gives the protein CASSRRTSGRSETQYF.

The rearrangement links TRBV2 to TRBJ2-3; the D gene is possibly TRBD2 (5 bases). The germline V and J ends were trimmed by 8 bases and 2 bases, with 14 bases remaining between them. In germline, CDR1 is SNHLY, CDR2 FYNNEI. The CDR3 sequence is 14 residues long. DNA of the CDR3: TGTGCCAGCGAGCCAGCGGCGGACACAGATACGCAGTATTTT. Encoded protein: CASEPAADTDTQYF.

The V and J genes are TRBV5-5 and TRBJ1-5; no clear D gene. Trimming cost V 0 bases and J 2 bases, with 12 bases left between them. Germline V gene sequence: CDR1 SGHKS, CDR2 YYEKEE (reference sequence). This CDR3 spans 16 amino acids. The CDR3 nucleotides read TGTGCCAGCAGCTTGGCCGGAAGAGGTGGCAATCAGCCCCAGCATTTT. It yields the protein CASSLAGRGGNQPQHF.

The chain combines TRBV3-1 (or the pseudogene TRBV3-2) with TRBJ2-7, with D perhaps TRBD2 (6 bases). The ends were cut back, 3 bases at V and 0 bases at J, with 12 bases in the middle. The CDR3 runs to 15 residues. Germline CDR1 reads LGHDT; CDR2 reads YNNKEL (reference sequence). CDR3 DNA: TGTGCCAGCAGCCACCCAGCGGGCGCCTCCTACGAGCAGTACTTC. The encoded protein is CASSHPAGASYEQYF.

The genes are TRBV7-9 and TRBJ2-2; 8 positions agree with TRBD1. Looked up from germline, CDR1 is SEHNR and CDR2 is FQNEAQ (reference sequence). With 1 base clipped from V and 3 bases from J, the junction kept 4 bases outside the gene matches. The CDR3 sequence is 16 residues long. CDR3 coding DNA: TGTGCCAGCAGCTTAGTTCAGGGGGCGGACACCGGGGAGCTGTTTTTT. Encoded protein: CASSLVQGADTGELFF.